This T cell receptor (beta chain) was identified during a study of blood T cell repertoires in COVID-19. Study overall: The study drew acute and convalescent COVID-19 samples from the United States, Italy and Spain. PBMCs, B-cell-depleted T cells, or T cells provided the cDNA or gDNA that made up the material.

Original analysis: Amplification of reference gene primers was used by the study to estimate nucleated cell counts. Measured with immunoSEQ multiplex PCR; TCRdb has only the in-frame clones, and not every one. The V and J calls and the clone size are those of that table, but D and trimming were determined from the DNA. The sample consists of some 120,000 clones, about 88% of them appearing once. The V and J ends lost 3 bases and 7 bases, in that order; junction bases with no gene match: 2. The CDR3 is 13 amino acids. This clonotype was sampled from a woman of 80 years or more with acute or convalescent COVID-19. Material: peripheral blood. This chain uses TRBV12-3 or TRBV12-4 with TRBJ2-2; TRBD2 aligns across 7 bases. The CDR3 DNA is TGTGCCAGCAGTTTGAGGGAGGGCGGGGAGCTGTTTTTT. Protein sequence: CASSLREGGELFF.